This entry lists 15 T cell receptor beta chains sequenced from one sample in a study of blood T cell repertoires in COVID-19. Using immunoSEQ multiplex PCR, the repertoire was profiled, and TCRdb retains in-frame clones only, with some absent. Among 100,000 to 150,000 clones listed, roughly four fifths were seen once. Sequenced: peripheral blood. The receptor set was obtained from a man aged 60-69 years with acute or convalescent COVID-19.

The V call is TRBV28, the J call TRBJ1-1, with D possibly being TRBD1 (5 bases). V lost 3 bases, J lost 4 bases, and 12 bases lay in between. The CDR3 is 14 amino acids. The germline V gene encodes CDR1 MDHEN and CDR2 SYDVKM. The CDR3 is CASSFTAGGTEAFF. In DNA, the CDR3 is TGTGCCAGCAGTTTTACGGCCGGGGGCACTGAAGCTTTCTTT.

The chain is built from TRBV9 and TRBJ1-3; D might be TRBD1 (6 bases). Per germline, CDR1 SGDLS and CDR2 YYNGEE. The V end lost 3 bases, the J end lost 4 bases, and 17 bases lay between the germline ends. The CDR3 loop spans 16 amino acids. CDR3 DNA: TGTGCCAGCAGCGGCCACAGGGATGGGACGGGAAACACCATATATTTT. Translating it yields CASSGHRDGTGNTIYF.

V usage is TRBV28 and J usage is TRBJ1-5, with TRBD1 as a possible D gene (5 bases). Per the germline V gene, CDR1 is MDHEN and CDR2 is SYDVKM. With 5 bases removed from V and 0 bases from J, the gap between germline ends came to 14 bases. This CDR3 has 16 residues. DNA for the CDR3: TGTGCCAGCAGTGCTCTTCAGGGTTATAGCAATCAGCCCCAGCATTTT. Translated: CASSALQGYSNQPQHF.

This rearrangement joins TRBV18 to TRBJ2-7; TRBD2 agrees at 10 bases. Germline CDR1 is KGHSH and CDR2 is LQKENI. The trim removed 2 bases at V and 3 bases at J, leaving 7 bases unmatched. The CDR3 totals 16 residues. This CDR3 reads CASSPAFSGGGYEQYF. In DNA form, the CDR3 reads TGTGCCAGCTCACCAGCTTTCAGCGGGGGGGGCTACGAGCAGTACTTC.

This clone was seen a single time. The chain is built from TRBV2 and TRBJ2-7; weak D call: TRBD1 (6 bases). Germline lookup yields CDR1 SNHLY and CDR2 FYNNEI. The CDR3 sequence is 15 residues long. The V gene lost 4 bases and the J gene lost 3 bases, with 16 bases spanning the gap. CDR3 sequence: CASSGGYGGVYEQYF. In DNA form, the CDR3 reads TGTGCCAGCAGTGGGGGATATGGGGGCGTCTACGAGCAGTACTTC.

This clone was found a few times. The V gene is TRBV3-1 (or the pseudogene TRBV3-2), the J gene TRBJ1-3, with 7 positions matching TRBD1. The CDR3 covers 16 residues. The V segment lost 3 bases and the J segment 2 bases; nucleotides outside the gene matches: 7. CDR1 LGHDT and CDR2 YNNKEL come from the germline V gene (reference sequence). This CDR3 reads CASSQRQGFAGNTIYF. In DNA, the CDR3 is TGTGCCAGCAGCCAGAGACAGGGATTCGCTGGAAACACCATATATTTT.

The chain employs TRBV30 and TRBJ1-2, with D unresolved. CDR1 and CDR2 (germline): GTSNPN, SVGIG (reference sequence). CDR3 length equals 11 residues. With 4 bases removed from V and 4 bases from J, the gap between germline ends came to 7 bases. CDR3 DNA: TGTGCCTGGACTGGCGGCTATGGCTACACCTTC. Protein sequence: CAWTGGYGYTF.

The chain uses TRBV30 and TRBJ2-1; tentatively, D is TRBD2 (5 bases). The CDR3 runs to 15 residues. Germline assignment: CDR1 GTSNPN and CDR2 SVGIG (reference sequence). Deletions cut 3 bases from V and 0 bases from J, with 12 bases between. In nucleotides, the CDR3 is TGTGCCTGGAGACTAGAAGGCGGCTCCTACAATGAGCAGTTCTTC. It specifies CAWRLEGGSYNEQFF.

The rearrangement joins TRBV5-4 to TRBJ1-1; D might be TRBD1 (5 bases). The CDR3 totals 14 residues. With 2 bases removed from V and 6 bases from J, the gap between germline ends came to 14 bases. Germline CDR1 SGHNT, CDR2 YYREEE (reference sequence). CDR3 nucleotides: TGTGCCAGCAGCTTATATGGCGGGGCCCCTGAAGCTTTCTTT. Translation gives CASSLYGGAPEAFF. The variable domain in full, with the rest retrieved from reference TRBV5-4 and TRBJ1-1, is ETGVTQSPTHLIKTRGQQVTLRCSSQSGHNTVSWYQQALGQGPQFIFQYYREEENGRGNFPPRFSGLQFPNYSSELNVNALELDDSALYLCASSLYGGAPEAFFGQGTRLTVV.

The chain combines TRBV27 with TRBJ2-5, with D perhaps TRBD1 (6 bases). This CDR3 is built from 17 residues. The V end was cut by 1 base, the J end by 2 bases, with 17 bases between. Germline lookup yields CDR1 MNHEY and CDR2 SMNVEV (reference sequence). This CDR3 is CASSLYPGPTGQETQYF. The CDR3 DNA sequence: TGTGCCAGCAGTTTATACCCCGGCCCGACAGGACAAGAGACCCAGTACTTC.

The genes are TRBV3-1 (or the pseudogene TRBV3-2) and TRBJ2-7, with 8 bases matching TRBD2. This CDR3 has 14 residues. CDR1 and CDR2 from the germline V gene are LGHDT and YNNKEL (reference sequence). With V trimmed by 4 bases and J by 3 bases, 5 bases remained unmatched. CDR3 coding DNA: TGTGCCAGCAGCCGAGCGGGAGTCGTCTACGAGCAGTACTTC. Translating gives CASSRAGVVYEQYF.

The chain has TRBV30 and TRBJ1-2; D is perhaps TRBD1 (6 bases). The germline gives CDR1 GTSNPN, CDR2 SVGIG (reference sequence). This CDR3 has 20 residues. V shed 0 bases and J shed 0 bases, with 26 bases lying between them. CDR3 coding DNA: TGTGCCTGGAGTGTATCCGCCACTGGGACAAAAGGACGAGCTAACTATGGCTACACCTTC. Encoded protein: CAWSVSATGTKGRANYGYTF.

The chain recombines TRBV6-1 with TRBJ1-6, with D perhaps matching TRBD1 (6 bases). Germline V gene data show CDR1 as MNHNS and CDR2 as SASEGT. The ends were cut back, 2 bases at V and 5 bases at J, with 13 bases in the middle. The length of the CDR3 is 16 residues. The CDR3 DNA sequence: TGTGCCAGCAGTGAACCCAGGGGTATTAATAATTCACCCCTCCACTTT. Amino acids: CASSEPRGINNSPLHF.

V is TRBV2 and J is TRBJ2-2, with D possibly matching TRBD2 (6 bases). V was cut by 7 bases and J by 5 bases, with 14 bases left in between. The germline V gene has CDR1 SNHLY and CDR2 FYNNEI. The CDR3 covers 14 residues. The CDR3 sequence: CASTGGVGTGELFF. CDR3 in DNA: TGTGCCAGCACCGGGGGAGTGGGGACCGGGGAGCTGTTTTTT. Combining the CDR3 with reference TRBV2 and TRBJ2-2 gives the whole variable domain EPEVTQTPSHQVTQMGQEVILRCVPISNHLYFYWYRQILGQKVEFLVSFYNNEISEKSEIFDDQFSVERPDGSNFTLKIRSTKLEDSAMYFCASTGGVGTGELFFGEGSRLTVL.

This clone was found once. The gene calls are TRBV9 and TRBJ2-2, with D possibly being TRBD1 (6 bases). Trimming removed 2 bases at V and 3 bases at J, with 11 bases between. The germline CDR1 and CDR2 sequences are SGDLS and YYNGEE. The CDR3 runs to 15 residues. The DNA of the CDR3 is TGTGCCAGCAGCGTTTTCCCAGGGGACACCGGGGAGCTGTTTTTT. Translating it yields CASSVFPGDTGELFF.